This note documents a single T cell receptor (beta chain) sequence. The sample is drawn from a study of blood T cell repertoires in COVID-19. Germline V gene data show CDR1 as SGHRS and CDR2 as YFSETQ. After removal of 4 bases from V and 0 bases from J, the junction contained 8 bases not matched to a gene. The CDR3 is 17 residues long. The study drew participants aged about 18 to 89 years from fewer than 30 US areas. The data were produced by immunoSEQ multiplex PCR, yet TCRdb's version contains in-frame clones alone and is incomplete. The sample holds about 200,000 clones; 75% to 85% are singletons and the top ten take roughly 10%.

This chain connects TRBV5-1 to TRBJ1-3; 9 bases fit TRBD1. Sample: PBMCs or T cells enriched from blood (not recorded which). This TCR was sampled from a man aged 35 to 55 who had recovered from COVID-19. CDR3 loop: CASSPYRGQGSGNTIYF. The CDR3 DNA sequence: TGCGCCAGCAGCCCCTACCGGGGACAGGGCTCTGGAAACACCATATATTTT.